The clone carrying this T cell receptor beta chain was detected many times. Its antigen is currently unknown. This record belongs to a study of Graves' ophthalmopathy and Graves' hyperthyroidism. Findings and caveats of the study: In blood, most expanded thyroid clonotypes above 0.001 frequency were also detected.

RNA transcripts served as template for amplifying TCR beta CDR3 sequences. An initial RT-PCR round employing HTBI primers preceded a second-round multiplex PCR. Each CDR3 protein is one row after TCRdb ran MiXCR on the multiplex PCR reads. Of hundreds of thousands of distinct CDR3 sequences in the sample, over 40% were seen once. Looked up from germline, CDR1 is MGHDK and CDR2 is SYGVNS. Trimming removed 3 bases from V and 0 bases from J, with 8 bases in between. CDR3 length: 14 amino acids. The origin of this receptor is an adult man with Graves' ophthalmopathy. V usage is TRBV25-1 and J usage is TRBJ1-2; D remains unclear. Sequencing input: peripheral blood. The CDR3 region is CASSDPDANYGYTF. The CDR3 region has the DNA TGTGCCAGCAGTGACCCAGATGCTAACTATGGCTACACCTTC.